These T cell receptor beta chains were read from a single sample in a study of control samples from healthy donors and cancer patients. The assay was immunoSEQ multiplex PCR, and TCRdb's table has in-frame clones only and misses some. The profile shows 79,000 or so clones, about 89% of them singletons. What was sequenced was PBMCs. The receptors were gathered from a woman aged 50 to 60 with colorectal cancer. Both conserved end residues are part of each CDR3. A D gene is named only where the DNA matches it firmly. Rows may omit the clone size; those that give it use once, few, many or a size class.

V gene	J gene	clone size	D gene	CDR3 protein	CDR3 DNA
TRBV30	TRBJ1-2	NA	TRBD1	CAWSAPQDRGFYGYTF	TGTGCCTGGAGTGCCCCACAGGACAGGGGGTTCTATGGCTACACCTTC
TRBV6-5	TRBJ1-4	NA	NA	CASSYRAGNEKLFF	TGTGCCAGCAGTTACAGGGCAGGGAATGAAAAACTGTTTTTT
TRBV6-2/TRBV6-3	TRBJ1-4	NA	NA	CASSYTATNEKLFF	TGTGCCAGCAGTTACACAGCAACTAATGAAAAACTGTTTTTT
TRBV7-2	TRBJ1-3	NA	TRBD1	CASSVKRDRESSGNTIYF	TGTGCCAGCAGCGTTAAACGGGACAGAGAGAGCTCTGGAAACACCATATATTTT
TRBV27	TRBJ1-5	NA	NA	CASSPRGNQPQHF	TGTGCCAGCAGCCCACGGGGTAATCAGCCCCAGCATTTT
TRBV15	TRBJ1-4	once	NA	CATSRDLQKLNEKLFF	TGTGCCACCAGCAGAGATTTACAAAAACTTAACGAAAAACTGTTTTTT
TRBV4-3	TRBJ2-3	NA	TRBD2	CASSQGAGVTDTQYF	TGCGCCAGCAGCCAAGGAGCGGGGGTCACAGATACGCAGTATTTT
TRBV7-3	TRBJ2-2	NA	TRBD2	CASSSRLAGANTGELFF	TGTGCCAGCAGCTCGAGACTAGCGGGGGCGAACACCGGGGAGCTGTTTTTT
TRBV19	TRBJ1-1	NA	NA	CASSVGVINTEAFF	TGTGCCAGTAGTGTCGGTGTGATTAACACTGAAGCTTTCTTT
TRBV9	TRBJ1-1	NA	NA	CASSGGVNTEAFF	TGTGCCAGCAGCGGAGGGGTGAACACTGAAGCTTTCTTT
TRBV7-3	TRBJ2-5	NA	NA	CASSLRGSYQETQYF	TGTGCCAGCAGCCTCCGCGGGTCGTACCAAGAGACCCAGTACTTC
TRBV5-1	TRBJ1-2	NA	NA	CASSSSQGSYGYTF	TGCGCCAGCAGCTCATCTCAGGGTAGCTATGGCTACACCTTC
TRBV19	TRBJ1-4	NA	NA	CASNPGRDREKLFF	TGTGCCAGTAACCCCGGAAGGGATCGTGAAAAACTGTTTTTT
TRBV4-3	TRBJ2-1	NA	NA	CASSQILGTNEQFF	TGCGCCAGCAGCCAGATCCTAGGCACTAATGAGCAGTTCTTC
TRBV25-1	TRBJ2-5	NA	TRBD1	CASSDFGQATQETQYF	TGTGCCAGCAGTGATTTTGGACAGGCGACTCAAGAGACCCAGTACTTC
TRBV5-1	TRBJ2-5	NA	TRBD1	CASSPSGQGGETQYF	TGCGCCAGCAGCCCCAGCGGACAGGGTGGGGAGACCCAGTACTTC
TRBV10-3	TRBJ2-3	NA	NA	CAISDPGGLGTDTQYF	TGTGCCATCAGTGACCCCGGGGGGCTCGGCACAGATACGCAGTATTTT
TRBV6-2/TRBV6-3	TRBJ1-2	NA	TRBD1	CASSPPGQNINYGYTF	TGTGCCAGCAGTCCGCCGGGACAGAATATTAACTATGGCTACACCTTC
TRBV3-1/TRBV3-2	TRBJ1-6	NA	NA	CASRNHGSPLHF	TGTGCCAGCAGAAACCATGGTTCACCCCTCCACTTT
TRBV18	TRBJ1-1	NA	NA	CASSEQGNTEAFF	TGTGCCAGCTCAGAGCAGGGGAACACTGAAGCTTTCTTT
TRBV19	TRBJ2-6	NA	NA	CASSPGRRTSGANVLTF	TGTGCCAGTAGTCCGGGACGGCGGACCTCTGGGGCCAACGTCCTGACTTTC
TRBV6-5	TRBJ1-6	NA	TRBD1	CASSFRQGNSPLHF	TGTGCCAGCAGCTTTAGACAGGGTAATTCACCCCTCCACTTT
TRBV28	TRBJ1-2	NA	NA	CASSSRCGYTF	TGTGCCAGCAGTTCTCGCTGTGGCTACACCTTC
TRBV10-3	TRBJ2-3	NA	NA	CASQSVDTQYF	TGTGCCAGCCAGTCTGTGGATACGCAGTATTTT
TRBV6-2/TRBV6-3	TRBJ1-2	NA	NA	CASSLGLRTYGYTF	TGTGCCAGCAGCCTCGGACTGAGAACCTATGGCTACACCTTC
TRBV30	TRBJ1-6	NA	TRBD1	CAWSSTGGALNSPLHF	TGTGCCTGGAGTTCGACAGGGGGGGCGCTTAATTCACCCCTCCACTTT
TRBV7-2	TRBJ1-6	NA	NA	CASSSRIEGNSPLHF	TGTGCCAGCAGCTCCAGGATTGAGGGTAATTCACCCCTCCACTTT
TRBV6-5	TRBJ1-2	NA	NA	CASSYSIGEWDYGYTF	TGTGCCAGCAGTTACTCGATTGGGGAATGGGACTATGGCTACACCTTC
TRBV2	TRBJ1-4	NA	TRBD1	CASSDPTGAREKLFF	TGTGCCAGCAGTGATCCGACAGGGGCTCGGGAAAAACTGTTTTTT
TRBV7-2	TRBJ1-6	NA	NA	CASSLGPGNSPLHF	TGTGCCAGCAGCTTAGGTCCGGGGAATTCACCCCTCCACTTT
TRBV6-5	TRBJ2-1	NA	NA	CASSYSGYGYNEQFF	TGTGCCAGCAGTTACTCGGGGTATGGCTACAATGAGCAGTTCTTC
TRBV5-1	TRBJ2-5	NA	TRBD2	CASSPGLAGGPKQETQYF	TGCGCCAGCAGCCCGGGACTAGCGGGGGGACCTAAACAAGAGACCCAGTACTTC
TRBV6-4	TRBJ2-3	NA	TRBD2	CASSVAGGRDTQYF	TGTGCCAGCAGTGTAGCGGGGGGGCGCGATACGCAGTATTTT
TRBV19	TRBJ1-5	once	TRBD1	CASTSNRGPSQPQHF	TGTGCCAGTACCTCGAACAGGGGGCCTAGTCAGCCCCAGCATTTT
TRBV7-4	TRBJ2-3	NA	TRBD1	CASSPPGDRLATDTQYF	TGTGCCAGCAGCCCCCCGGGGGACAGGTTGGCCACAGATACGCAGTATTTT
TRBV21-1	TRBJ1-4	NA	NA	CASSTDRREEKLFF	TGTGCCAGCAGCACGGACAGGAGGGAGGAAAAACTGTTTTTT
TRBV21-1	TRBJ2-1	NA	NA	CASSRGRNEQFF	TGTGCCAGCAGCAGGGGGCGAAATGAGCAGTTCTTC
TRBV28	TRBJ2-4	NA	NA	CASSLYPGAAKNIQYF	TGTGCCAGCAGTTTATATCCGGGAGCAGCCAAAAACATTCAGTACTTC
TRBV6-4	TRBJ2-5	NA	NA	CASTNSHVKQETQYF	TGTGCCAGCACAAACAGTCACGTTAAACAAGAGACCCAGTACTTC
TRBV3-1/TRBV3-2	TRBJ1-6	NA	TRBD1	CASSQGSGTGNSPLHF	TGTGCCAGCAGCCAAGGATCCGGGACAGGGAACTCACCCCTCCACTTT
TRBV5-6	TRBJ1-2	NA	NA	CASSFDTAGGYTF	TGTGCCAGCAGCTTTGACACGGCAGGAGGCTACACCTTC
TRBV5-1	TRBJ1-6	few	TRBD1	CASSLDRGASPLHF	TGCGCCAGCAGCTTGGACAGGGGCGCTTCACCCCTCCACTTT
TRBV3-1/TRBV3-2	TRBJ2-5	NA	NA	CASSRGSPTQYF	TGTGCCAGCAGCCGGGGGTCCCCGACCCAGTACTTC
TRBV5-1	TRBJ1-5	NA	NA	CASSLGDQDQPQHF	TGCGCCAGCAGCTTGGGGGACCAAGATCAGCCCCAGCATTTT
TRBV9	TRBJ2-3	NA	TRBD2	CASSGGLAGGDTQYF	TGTGCCAGCAGCGGCGGACTAGCGGGGGGAGATACGCAGTATTTT
TRBV7-2	TRBJ1-4	NA	NA	CASSLGGLIDEKLFF	TGTGCCAGCAGCTTAGGCGGCTTAATCGATGAAAAACTGTTTTTT
TRBV9	TRBJ1-4	NA	TRBD1	CASSVNTGGSTNEKLFF	TGTGCCAGCAGCGTAAACACAGGGGGCTCAACTAATGAAAAACTGTTTTTT
TRBV4-3	TRBJ1-2	NA	NA	CASSQDRGPNYGYTF	TGCGCCAGCAGCCAAGACAGGGGACCTAACTATGGCTACACCTTC
TRBV9	TRBJ2-1	NA	TRBD2	CASSAPGGASGGRSYNEQFF	TGTGCCAGCAGCGCCCCCGGGGGGGCTAGCGGGGGGAGATCCTACAATGAGCAGTTCTTC
TRBV5-3	TRBJ1-5	few	NA	CARSLGGDAGNQPQHF	TGTGCCAGAAGCTTAGGCGGGGATGCGGGCAATCAGCCCCAGCATTTT
TRBV5-6	TRBJ1-2	NA	NA	CASSQREGREGYTF	TGTGCCAGCAGTCAACGGGAGGGAAGAGAAGGCTACACCTTC
TRBV5-1	TRBJ2-5	NA	NA	CASSFLGRPGETQYF	TGCGCCAGCAGCTTCCTAGGGAGGCCGGGTGAGACCCAGTACTTC
TRBV7-2	TRBJ1-5	NA	NA	CASSLGNGGQPQHF	TGTGCCAGCAGCTTAGGGAACGGGGGTCAGCCCCAGCATTTT
TRBV10-2	TRBJ1-1	NA	TRBD1	CASSQQGAETEAFF	TGCGCCAGCAGCCAGCAGGGGGCGGAAACTGAAGCTTTCTTT
TRBV30	TRBJ1-2	NA	NA	CAMTGSNYGYTF	TGTGCCATGACAGGATCTAACTATGGCTACACCTTC